This TCR beta chain was recovered during a study of blood T cell repertoires in COVID-19. Whole-study context: Acute and convalescent COVID-19 samples came from the United States, Italy and Spain.

The V gene's germline CDR1 is SGHDN and CDR2 FVKESK. The CDR3 covers 13 residues. Trimming at V came to 2 bases and at J to 11 bases, leaving 4 bases not matched to a gene. Sequencing was performed with immunoSEQ multiplex PCR; in TCRdb, only in-frame clones are kept and a portion is missing. This sample has 340,000 or so clones, with around 87% found just once. J is TRBJ2-1 and V is TRBV14; 9 bases agree with TRBD2. The sequencing sample was made of peripheral blood. The TCR originated in a middle-aged man with active or convalescent COVID-19. CDR3 protein: CASSQLREGKQFF. As DNA, the CDR3 is TGTGCCAGCAGCCAACTGCGGGAGGGGAAGCAGTTCTTC.